Listed below are T cell receptor beta chains from one sample, sequenced in a study of low-dose radiotherapy and immunotherapy resistance in tumors. TCRdb processed the reads anew with MiXCR; each CDR3 protein has one entry. This sample carries about 80,000 distinct CDR3 sequences, about 17% of them seen once, and the ten largest clones take 1.1% to 1.5%. The sequences come from PBMCs, collected after low-dose radiotherapy plus immunotherapy. These receptors were obtained from a male donor with prostate cancer. CDR3s include the opening cysteine and the closing phenylalanine or tryptophan. Each record gives: J gene, D gene, V gene, clone size, CDR3 protein, CDR3 DNA. A D gene is named only where the DNA matches it firmly. The size entry is marked missing in some rows and otherwise reads once, few, many or a size class.

J: TRBJ1-1; D: TRBD1; V: TRBV3-1; size: many; CDR3: CASSPFQGVGEAFF; DNA: TGTGCCAGCAGCCCCTTCCAGGGGGTGGGCGAAGCTTTCTTT
J: TRBJ2-7; D: TRBD2; V: TRBV5-1; size: NA; CDR3: CASSPATSGSSYEQYF; DNA: TGCGCCAGCAGCCCGGCTACTAGCGGGAGCTCCTACGAGCAGTACTTC
J: TRBJ1-2; D: NA; V: TRBV27; size: many; CDR3: CASSSPISGLGYGYTF; DNA: TGTGCCAGCAGTTCGCCAATATCAGGACTGGGCTATGGCTACACCTTC
J: TRBJ2-7; D: TRBD1; V: TRBV6-2/TRBV6-3; size: NA; CDR3: CAISSAGQGREQYF; DNA: TGTGCCATCTCCTCGGCGGGACAGGGGAGGGAGCAGTACTTC
J: TRBJ1-1; D: TRBD1; V: TRBV19; size: many; CDR3: CASSLQGKGTEAFF; DNA: TGTGCCAGTAGTTTACAGGGGAAAGGGACTGAAGCTTTCTTT
J: TRBJ2-7; D: NA; V: TRBV5-4; size: many; CDR3: CASSLATSGLNEQYF; DNA: TGTGCCAGCAGCTTGGCGACGTCAGGGTTGAACGAGCAGTACTTC
J: TRBJ2-1; D: NA; V: TRBV27; size: many; CDR3: CASSSPASASHEQFF; DNA: TGTGCCAGCAGTTCCCCCGCTAGCGCCAGCCATGAGCAGTTCTTC
J: TRBJ2-2; D: TRBD1; V: TRBV15; size: many; CDR3: CATSGLTGATGELFF; DNA: TGTGCCACCAGCGGCCTAACAGGGGCAACCGGGGAGCTGTTTTTT
J: TRBJ2-7; D: NA; V: TRBV12-3/TRBV12-4; size: many; CDR3: CASSTAGTAYEQYF; DNA: TGTGCCAGCAGTACGGCCGGGACGGCCTACGAGCAGTACTTC
J: TRBJ2-3; D: NA; V: TRBV5-4; size: many; CDR3: CASSGGGGTDTQYF; DNA: TGTGCCAGCAGCGGCGGCGGGGGCACAGATACGCAGTATTTT
J: TRBJ2-3; D: TRBD2; V: TRBV2; size: many; CDR3: CASTATSGSRDTQYF; DNA: TGTGCCAGCACCGCGACTAGCGGGAGTAGAGATACGCAGTATTTT
J: TRBJ2-1; D: NA; V: TRBV4-1; size: NA; CDR3: CASSQDSGNNEQFF; DNA: TGCGCCAGCAGCCAAGATTCGGGAAACAATGAGCAGTTCTTC
J: TRBJ2-5; D: NA; V: TRBV28; size: many; CDR3: CASSRSGGETQYF; DNA: TGTGCCAGCAGTCGTTCTGGGGGAGAGACCCAGTACTTC
J: TRBJ2-7; D: NA; V: TRBV28; size: NA; CDR3: CASSILLGALEQYF; DNA: TGTGCCAGCAGTATCCTGTTGGGGGCGCTGGAGCAGTACTTC
J: TRBJ2-2; D: NA; V: TRBV4-2; size: many; CDR3: CASSRLPRASGELFF; DNA: TGTGCCAGCAGCCGCCTACCCAGGGCGTCCGGGGAGCTGTTTTTT
J: TRBJ2-3; D: TRBD2; V: TRBV7-2; size: many; CDR3: CASSSKGTRYDTQYF; DNA: TGTGCCAGCAGCTCCAAGGGGACTAGATACGATACGCAGTATTTT
J: TRBJ2-3; D: NA; V: TRBV5-4; size: many; CDR3: CASSRDTLSTDTQYF; DNA: TGTGCCAGCAGCCGGGACACCCTAAGCACAGATACGCAGTATTTT
J: TRBJ1-2; D: NA; V: TRBV3-1; size: many; CDR3: CASSQDTMGWAF; DNA: TGTGCCAGCAGCCAAGATACGATGGGCTGGGCCTTC
J: TRBJ2-5; D: TRBD2; V: TRBV20-1; size: NA; CDR3: CSAWPSGGQETQYF; DNA: TGCAGTGCTTGGCCTAGCGGGGGGCAAGAGACCCAGTACTTC
J: TRBJ2-1; D: TRBD2; V: TRBV12-3/TRBV12-4; size: NA; CDR3: CASTPSSGREGEQFF; DNA: TGTGCCAGCACCCCCAGCAGCGGGAGGGAGGGTGAGCAGTTCTTC
J: TRBJ2-4; D: TRBD2; V: TRBV7-2; size: many; CDR3: CASSSGLAGPSDIQYF; DNA: TGTGCCAGCAGCTCGGGACTAGCGGGGCCCTCGGACATTCAGTACTTC
J: TRBJ1-6; D: NA; V: TRBV14; size: many; CDR3: CASSQNSRGSPLHF; DNA: TGTGCCAGCAGCCAGAACAGTAGAGGTTCACCCCTCCACTTT
J: TRBJ2-1; D: TRBD2; V: TRBV7-2; size: many; CDR3: CASSISGRKDEQFF; DNA: TGTGCCAGCAGCATTAGCGGGAGGAAGGATGAGCAGTTCTTC
J: TRBJ1-3; D: NA; V: TRBV30; size: NA; CDR3: CAWSVGGNTIYF; DNA: TGTGCCTGGAGTGTAGGGGGAAACACCATATATTTT
J: TRBJ2-5; D: NA; V: TRBV28; size: NA; CDR3: CASSFRGYQETQYF; DNA: TGTGCCAGCAGTTTCCGCGGGTACCAAGAGACCCAGTACTTC
J: TRBJ2-6; D: TRBD1; V: TRBV20-1; size: many; CDR3: CSARVQGVSGANVLTF; DNA: TGCAGTGCTAGAGTACAGGGGGTCTCTGGGGCCAACGTCCTGACTTTC
J: TRBJ1-5; D: TRBD1; V: TRBV20-1; size: many; CDR3: CSASWTGGSYQPQHF; DNA: TGCAGTGCTAGCTGGACAGGGGGTTCCTATCAGCCCCAGCATTTT
J: TRBJ2-7; D: TRBD2; V: TRBV28; size: many; CDR3: CAINGAGGLYEQYF; DNA: TGTGCCATAAACGGGGCGGGAGGCCTCTACGAGCAGTACTTC
J: TRBJ2-7; D: NA; V: TRBV7-9; size: many; CDR3: CASSRSGSGGGSNYEQYF; DNA: TGTGCCAGCAGCCGAAGCGGATCGGGCGGCGGGTCGAACTACGAGCAGTACTTC
J: TRBJ2-7; D: TRBD1; V: TRBV5-5; size: NA; CDR3: CASSTGQGGSTYSYEQYF; DNA: TGTGCCAGCAGCACCGGACAGGGAGGTTCTACTTACTCCTACGAGCAGTACTTC
J: TRBJ2-7; D: TRBD1; V: TRBV5-4; size: many; CDR3: CASSLEGQGGYF; DNA: TGTGCCAGCAGCTTGGAGGGACAGGGTGGGTACTTC
J: TRBJ2-2; D: TRBD2; V: TRBV7-2; size: many; CDR3: CASSFPTSGANTGELFF; DNA: TGTGCCAGCAGCTTCCCGACTAGCGGGGCGAACACCGGGGAGCTGTTTTTT
J: TRBJ1-5; D: TRBD1; V: TRBV3-1; size: many; CDR3: CASSQGQGSNQPQHF; DNA: TGTGCCAGCAGCCAGGGACAGGGAAGCAATCAGCCCCAGCATTTT
J: TRBJ1-2; D: NA; V: TRBV28; size: many; CDR3: CASRGTYYGYTF; DNA: TGTGCCAGCAGGGGCACCTACTATGGCTACACCTTC
J: TRBJ2-4; D: TRBD1; V: TRBV4-1; size: many; CDR3: CASSQGRQGKAKNIQYF; DNA: TGCGCCAGCAGCCAAGGGAGACAGGGGAAAGCCAAAAACATTCAGTACTTC
J: TRBJ2-5; D: NA; V: TRBV7-2; size: many; CDR3: CASSLAREAETQYF; DNA: TGTGCCAGCAGCTTAGCGAGAGAGGCAGAGACCCAGTACTTC
J: TRBJ2-7; D: TRBD2; V: TRBV3-1; size: NA; CDR3: CASSQEGGRAHEQYF; DNA: TGTGCCAGCAGCCAAGAAGGTGGGAGGGCCCACGAGCAGTACTTC
J: TRBJ2-7; D: TRBD2; V: TRBV20-1; size: many; CDR3: CSATKAGIGYEQYF; DNA: TGCAGTGCTACAAAAGCGGGAATCGGGTACGAGCAGTACTTC
J: TRBJ1-4; D: NA; V: TRBV4-3; size: many; CDR3: CASSQAAGNEKLFF; DNA: TGCGCCAGCAGCCAAGCCGCCGGGAATGAAAAACTGTTTTTT
J: TRBJ1-4; D: NA; V: TRBV20-1; size: many; CDR3: CSAPFTGRDEKLFF; DNA: TGCAGTGCGCCCTTCACAGGGAGAGATGAAAAACTGTTTTTT
J: TRBJ2-3; D: NA; V: TRBV3-1; size: many; CDR3: CASSKGTSTDTQYF; DNA: TGTGCCAGCAGCAAAGGGACTAGCACAGATACGCAGTATTTT
J: TRBJ1-4; D: NA; V: TRBV20-1; size: many; CDR3: CSARDLGAGEDEKLFF; DNA: TGCAGTGCTAGAGATCTAGGGGCAGGGGAAGACGAAAAACTGTTTTTT
J: TRBJ2-1; D: TRBD2; V: TRBV18; size: many; CDR3: CASSPLSPLSGGSYNEQFF; DNA: TGTGCCAGCTCACCACTTTCCCCTCTTAGCGGGGGGTCCTACAATGAGCAGTTCTTC
J: TRBJ1-3; D: NA; V: TRBV5-1; size: many; CDR3: CASSLVVGPGNTIYF; DNA: TGCGCCAGCAGCTTGGTGGTGGGGCCTGGAAACACCATATATTTT
J: TRBJ2-2; D: NA; V: TRBV27; size: NA; CDR3: CASSLYGLQEGANTGELFF; DNA: TGTGCCAGCAGTTTATATGGGCTTCAAGAGGGCGCGAACACCGGGGAGCTGTTTTTT
J: TRBJ2-7; D: TRBD2; V: TRBV7-9; size: many; CDR3: CASSISGGGTSYEQYF; DNA: TGTGCCAGCAGCATAAGTGGCGGGGGGACCTCCTACGAGCAGTACTTC
J: TRBJ2-3; D: TRBD1; V: TRBV5-3; size: many; CDR3: CARSWGQGNTDTQYF; DNA: TGTGCCAGAAGCTGGGGACAGGGGAACACAGATACGCAGTATTTT
J: TRBJ1-2; D: TRBD1; V: TRBV18; size: many; CDR3: CASSPRPGTEYGYTF; DNA: TGTGCCAGCTCACCTAGGCCGGGGACAGAGTATGGCTACACCTTC
J: TRBJ2-1; D: NA; V: TRBV15; size: NA; CDR3: CATSRDSWGTYNEQFF; DNA: TGTGCCACCAGCAGAGATTCGTGGGGAACCTACAATGAGCAGTTCTTC